This T cell receptor (beta chain) was observed in a study of T cell repertoires in cytomegalovirus infection. Study in general: In public TCR beta signatures, there were indications of both CMV infection and matching HLA type. Broader study findings: There were HLA-C-restricted CMV-specific TCR beta clonotypes dominating the ex vivo response. Carriers of CMV and the relevant HLA type were discriminated by public TCR beta frequency.

The CDR3 extends over 14 amino acids. Germline V gene sequence: CDR1 MNHNS, CDR2 SASEGT. V gave up 5 bases and J gave up 8 bases, with 16 bases separating them. Comment on this clonotype: Antigen specificity is unknown.

One entry per CDR3 protein results from TCRdb running MiXCR on the reads. The sample lists 560,000 or so distinct CDR3 sequences; 16% were seen once. J is TRBJ2-1 and V is TRBV6-1; D is possibly TRBD2 (6 bases). The sequenced material came from CD8+ T cells from PBMCs. This sequence originates from a human donor in good health (CMV status not recorded). Some clones in this sample may be carry-over from other donors' samples. CDR3 nucleotide sequence: TGTGCCAGCAGTAACCCGGGACTTGGGTATGAGCAGTTCTTC. It is translated as CASSNPGLGYEQFF.